This record looks at one T cell receptor beta chain sequence and its context. The source of the sample is a study of blood T cell repertoires in COVID-19. Turning to the study itself: Donors in the United States, Italy and Spain gave samples during acute or convalescent COVID-19. T cells, B-cell-depleted T cells, or PBMCs supplied cDNA or gDNA.

V lost 3 bases to trimming and J lost 5 bases; unmatched junction nucleotides: 8. The germline V gene has CDR1 MNHEY and CDR2 SVGAGI. The CDR3 consists of 16 residues. Under the authors' procedure: Estimated nucleated cell counts came from reference gene primer amplification. Data came from immunoSEQ multiplex PCR; TCRdb stores just in-frame clones and leaves some out. V and J calls and clone size follow that table, whereas D and trimming were derived from the DNA. The data hold around 150,000 clones, with about 92% observed a single time. The source is a man aged 25 to 45 with COVID-19, enrolled during active disease. The genes are TRBV6-5 and TRBJ2-2; 8 bases fit TRBD2. Sequencing input: peripheral blood. The CDR3 spells CASSYSGGLRTGELFF. The CDR3 nucleotides are TGTGCCAGCAGTTATTCGGGGGGGCTACGGACCGGGGAGCTGTTTTTT.